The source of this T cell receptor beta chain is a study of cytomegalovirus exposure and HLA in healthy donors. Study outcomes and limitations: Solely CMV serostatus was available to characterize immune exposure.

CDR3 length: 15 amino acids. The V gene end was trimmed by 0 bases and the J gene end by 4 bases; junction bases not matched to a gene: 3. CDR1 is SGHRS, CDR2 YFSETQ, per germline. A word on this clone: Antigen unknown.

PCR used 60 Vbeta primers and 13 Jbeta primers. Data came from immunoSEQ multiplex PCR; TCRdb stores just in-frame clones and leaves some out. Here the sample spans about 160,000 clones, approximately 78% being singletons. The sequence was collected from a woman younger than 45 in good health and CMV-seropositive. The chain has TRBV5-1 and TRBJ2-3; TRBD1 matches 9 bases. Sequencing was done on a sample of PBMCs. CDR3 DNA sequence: TGCGCCAGCAGCTTGGGGACAGGGGCGGCAGATACGCAGTATTTT. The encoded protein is CASSLGTGAADTQYF.